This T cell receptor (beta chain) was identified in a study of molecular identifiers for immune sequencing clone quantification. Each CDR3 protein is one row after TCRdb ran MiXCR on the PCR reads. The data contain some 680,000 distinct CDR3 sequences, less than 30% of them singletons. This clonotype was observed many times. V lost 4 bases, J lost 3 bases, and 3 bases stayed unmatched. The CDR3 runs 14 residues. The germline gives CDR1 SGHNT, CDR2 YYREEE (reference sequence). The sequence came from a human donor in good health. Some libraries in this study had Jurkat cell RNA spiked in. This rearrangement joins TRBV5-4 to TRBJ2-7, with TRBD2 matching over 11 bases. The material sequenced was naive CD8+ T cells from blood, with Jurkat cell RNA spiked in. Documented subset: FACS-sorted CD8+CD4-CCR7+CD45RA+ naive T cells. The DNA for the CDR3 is TGTGCCAGCAGCGCCGGGACTAGCGGCTACGAGCAGTACTTC. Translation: CASSAGTSGYEQYF.